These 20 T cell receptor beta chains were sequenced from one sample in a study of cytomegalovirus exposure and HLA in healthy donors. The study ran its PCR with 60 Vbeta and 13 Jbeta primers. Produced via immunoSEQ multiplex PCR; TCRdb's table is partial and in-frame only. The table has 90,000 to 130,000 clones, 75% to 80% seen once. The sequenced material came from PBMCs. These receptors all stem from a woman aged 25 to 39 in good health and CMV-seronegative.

CDR3 nucleotides: TGTGCCAGCCCCTCCGGGACAGGATTCTACGAGCAGTACTTC. This encodes CASPSGTGFYEQYF. The rearrangement links TRBV2 to TRBJ2-7, with TRBD1 matching over 8 bases. Germline CDR1 and CDR2: SNHLY and FYNNEI. This CDR3 is built from 14 residues. The J segment lost 3 bases and the V segment lost 8 bases, leaving 9 bases of the junction unmatched.

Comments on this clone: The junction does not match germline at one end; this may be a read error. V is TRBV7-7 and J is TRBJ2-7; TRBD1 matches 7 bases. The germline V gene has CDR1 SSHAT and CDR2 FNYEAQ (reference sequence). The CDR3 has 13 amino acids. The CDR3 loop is CASSLTGSDEQYF. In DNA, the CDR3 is TGTGCTAGCAGCTTGACAGGGAGCGACGAGCAGTACTTC.

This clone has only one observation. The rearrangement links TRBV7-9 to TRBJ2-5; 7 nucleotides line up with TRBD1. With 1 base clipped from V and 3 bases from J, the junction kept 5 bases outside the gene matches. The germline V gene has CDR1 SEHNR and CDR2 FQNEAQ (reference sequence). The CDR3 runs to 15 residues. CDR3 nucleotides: TGTGCCAGCAGCTTAGGAGGGACAGCCAAAGAGACCCAGTACTTC. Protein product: CASSLGGTAKETQYF.

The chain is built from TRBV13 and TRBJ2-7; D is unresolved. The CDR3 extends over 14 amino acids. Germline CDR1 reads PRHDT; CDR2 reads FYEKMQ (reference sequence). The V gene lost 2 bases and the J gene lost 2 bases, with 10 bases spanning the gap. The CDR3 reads CASSLRLVPYEQYF. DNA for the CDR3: TGTGCCAGCAGCTTACGGCTAGTTCCCTACGAGCAGTACTTC.

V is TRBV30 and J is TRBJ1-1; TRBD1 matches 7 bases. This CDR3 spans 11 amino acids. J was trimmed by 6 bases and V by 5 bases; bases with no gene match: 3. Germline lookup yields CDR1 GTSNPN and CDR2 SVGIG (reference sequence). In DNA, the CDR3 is TGTGCCTGGGGACAGGCCCCTGAAGCTTTCTTT. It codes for CAWGQAPEAFF.

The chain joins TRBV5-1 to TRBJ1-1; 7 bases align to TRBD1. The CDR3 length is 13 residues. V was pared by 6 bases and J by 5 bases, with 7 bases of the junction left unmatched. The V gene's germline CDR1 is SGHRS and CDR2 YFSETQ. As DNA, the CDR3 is TGCGCCAGCACCCGAGGGGGCGGGACTGAAGCTTTCTTT. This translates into CASTRGGGTEAFF.

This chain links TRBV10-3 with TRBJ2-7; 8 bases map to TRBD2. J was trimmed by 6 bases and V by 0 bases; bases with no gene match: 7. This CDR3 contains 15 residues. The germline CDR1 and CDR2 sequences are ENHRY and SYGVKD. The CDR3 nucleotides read TGTGCCATCAGTGAGTCGCGGGGGGTCCAGCTCGAGCAGTACTTC. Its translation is CAISESRGVQLEQYF.

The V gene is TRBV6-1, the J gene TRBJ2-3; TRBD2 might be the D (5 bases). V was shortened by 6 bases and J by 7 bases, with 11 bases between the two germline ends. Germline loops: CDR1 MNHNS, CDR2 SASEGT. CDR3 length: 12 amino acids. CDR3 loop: CASSPDFNTQYF. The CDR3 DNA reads TGTGCCAGCAGCCCGGACTTCAATACGCAGTATTTT.

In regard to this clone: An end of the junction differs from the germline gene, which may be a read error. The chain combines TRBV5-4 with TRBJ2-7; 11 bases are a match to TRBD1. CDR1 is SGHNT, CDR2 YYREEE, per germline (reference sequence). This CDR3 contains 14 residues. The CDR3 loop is CASSFSGQGGRWDF. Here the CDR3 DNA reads TGTGCCAGCAGCTTCTCGGGACAGGGGGGCCGGTGGGACTTC.

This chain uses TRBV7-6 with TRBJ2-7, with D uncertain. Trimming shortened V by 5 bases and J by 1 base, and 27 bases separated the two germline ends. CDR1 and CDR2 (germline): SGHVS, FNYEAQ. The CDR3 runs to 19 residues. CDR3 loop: CASSPLVGSSSQNSYEQYF. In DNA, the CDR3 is TGTGCCAGCAGCCCCCTCGTCGGTAGTAGTTCCCAAAATTCCTACGAGCAGTACTTC.

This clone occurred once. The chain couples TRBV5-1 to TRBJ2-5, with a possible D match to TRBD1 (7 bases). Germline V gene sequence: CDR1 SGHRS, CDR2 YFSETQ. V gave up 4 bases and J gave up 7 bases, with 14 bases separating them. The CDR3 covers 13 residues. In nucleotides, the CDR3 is TGCGCCAGCAGCAGGCGACAGGGAGGGACCCAGTACTTC. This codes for CASSRRQGGTQYF.

The CDR3 DNA sequence: TGTGCCAGCAGCTTCCTAAGTTTCAATGAAAAACTGTTTTTT. Translated: CASSFLSFNEKLFF. The genes are TRBV7-9 and TRBJ1-4; no definite D call. V dropped 3 bases and J dropped 5 bases, with 10 bases sitting between them. This CDR3 region has 14 residues. Per germline, CDR1 SEHNR and CDR2 FQNEAQ (reference sequence).

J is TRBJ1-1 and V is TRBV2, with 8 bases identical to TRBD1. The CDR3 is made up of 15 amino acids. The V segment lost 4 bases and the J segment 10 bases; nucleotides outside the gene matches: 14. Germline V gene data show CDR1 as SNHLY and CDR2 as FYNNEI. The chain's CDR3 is CASSVFHGTGPTAFF. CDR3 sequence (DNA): TGTGCCAGCAGTGTTTTTCATGGGACAGGCCCGACAGCTTTCTTT.

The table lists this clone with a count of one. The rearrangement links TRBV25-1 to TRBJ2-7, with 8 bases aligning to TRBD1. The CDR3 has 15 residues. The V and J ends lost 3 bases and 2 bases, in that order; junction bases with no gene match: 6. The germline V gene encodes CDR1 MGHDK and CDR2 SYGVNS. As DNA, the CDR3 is TGTGCCAGCAGTGATCCCGGACAGGGCCCCTACGAGCAGTACTTC. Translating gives CASSDPGQGPYEQYF.

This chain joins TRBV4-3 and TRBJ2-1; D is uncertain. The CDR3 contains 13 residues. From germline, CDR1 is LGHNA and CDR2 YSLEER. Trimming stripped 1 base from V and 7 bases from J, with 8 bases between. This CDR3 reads CASSQGIVNEQFF. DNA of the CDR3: TGCGCCAGCAGCCAAGGAATAGTGAATGAGCAGTTCTTC.

The CDR3 reads CASRGAGGGTEAFF. CDR3 in DNA: TGTGCCAGCAGAGGCGCAGGGGGCGGGACTGAAGCTTTCTTT. This sequence joins TRBV28 and TRBJ1-1, with TRBD1 matching 8 bases. Unmatched junction bases numbered 8, after V lost 6 bases and J lost 5 bases. This CDR3 is 14 amino acids long. Germline lookup yields CDR1 MDHEN and CDR2 SYDVKM.

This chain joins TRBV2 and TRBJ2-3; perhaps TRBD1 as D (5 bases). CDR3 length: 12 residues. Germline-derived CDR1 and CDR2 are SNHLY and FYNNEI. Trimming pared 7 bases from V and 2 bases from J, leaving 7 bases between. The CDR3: CASMTVTDTQYF. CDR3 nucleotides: TGTGCCAGCATGACAGTCACAGATACGCAGTATTTT.

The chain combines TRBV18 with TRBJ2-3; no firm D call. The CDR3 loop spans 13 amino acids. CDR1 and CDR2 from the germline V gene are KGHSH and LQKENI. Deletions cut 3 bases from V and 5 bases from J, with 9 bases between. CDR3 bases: TGTGCCAGCTCACCTGGCCGTAAAGATACGCAGTATTTT. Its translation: CASSPGRKDTQYF.

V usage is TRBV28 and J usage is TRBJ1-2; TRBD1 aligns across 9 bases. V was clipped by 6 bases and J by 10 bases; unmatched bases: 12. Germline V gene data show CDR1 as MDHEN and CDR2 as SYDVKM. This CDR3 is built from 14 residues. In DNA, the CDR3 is TGTGCCAGCAGCCGAACAGGGGGCGCCGAATTCTACACCTTC. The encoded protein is CASSRTGGAEFYTF.

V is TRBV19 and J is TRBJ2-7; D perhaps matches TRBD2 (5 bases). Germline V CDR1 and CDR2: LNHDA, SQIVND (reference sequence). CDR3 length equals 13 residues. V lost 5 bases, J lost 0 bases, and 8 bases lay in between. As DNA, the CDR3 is TGTGCCAGTAGTTCGCGGGTCTCCTACGAGCAGTACTTC. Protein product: CASSSRVSYEQYF.